Listed below are T cell receptor beta chains from one sample, sequenced in a study of T cell responses to AZD1222 COVID-19 vaccine. TCRdb keeps only in-frame clones here, not all; method: immunoSEQ multiplex PCR. The data show about 180,000 clones, with more than 80% seen just once and 6.5% to 8.5% held by the top ten. The specimen comprised peripheral blood, sampled on day 0 of AZD1222 vaccination. All receptors derive from an adult in good health. Both conserved end residues are part of each CDR3. The order of the fields is CDR3 protein, CDR3 DNA, V gene, D gene, clone size, J gene. A D gene is named only where the DNA matches it firmly. Not all rows give a size; the values are once, few, many and, for expanded clones, a class.

CDR3aa: CASSPRGDNSYEQYF; CDR3nt: TGTGCCAGCAGTCCCCGGGGGGACAACTCCTACGAGCAGTACTTC; v_gene: TRBV27; d_gene: .; abundance: .; j_gene: TRBJ2-7
CDR3aa: CASAYRGLTDTQYF; CDR3nt: TGTGCCAGCGCCTACAGGGGGCTCACAGATACGCAGTATTTT; v_gene: TRBV6-5; d_gene: TRBD1; abundance: few; j_gene: TRBJ2-3
CDR3aa: CASSPGRIPGELFF; CDR3nt: TGTGCCAGCAGCCCCGGACGGATCCCCGGGGAGCTGTTTTTT; v_gene: TRBV7-8; d_gene: .; abundance: .; j_gene: TRBJ2-2
CDR3aa: CASSLLLNTEAFF; CDR3nt: TGTGCCAGCAGCTTGCTCCTGAACACTGAAGCTTTCTTT; v_gene: TRBV5-6; d_gene: .; abundance: .; j_gene: TRBJ1-1
CDR3aa: CASSDSGTGPSMDGYTF; CDR3nt: TGTGCCAGCAGTGACTCAGGGACAGGGCCGTCGATGGATGGCTACACCTTC; v_gene: TRBV6-4; d_gene: TRBD1; abundance: .; j_gene: TRBJ1-2
CDR3aa: CASSPREQGSSYNSPLHF; CDR3nt: TGTGCTAGCAGCCCTAGAGAACAGGGAAGCTCCTATAATTCACCCCTCCACTTT; v_gene: TRBV7-7; d_gene: .; abundance: .; j_gene: TRBJ1-6
CDR3aa: CASSEQGLTGELFF; CDR3nt: TGTGCCAGCAGTGAACAGGGCCTCACCGGGGAGCTGTTTTTT; v_gene: TRBV6-1; d_gene: .; abundance: .; j_gene: TRBJ2-2
CDR3aa: CASSWDRLNTEAFF; CDR3nt: TGTGCCAGCAGTTGGGACAGACTGAACACTGAAGCTTTCTTT; v_gene: TRBV6-2/TRBV6-3; d_gene: TRBD1; abundance: .; j_gene: TRBJ1-1
CDR3aa: CASSFSVGNTGELFF; CDR3nt: TGTGCCAGCAGCTTCAGCGTGGGAAACACCGGGGAGCTGTTTTTT; v_gene: TRBV7-2; d_gene: .; abundance: .; j_gene: TRBJ2-2
CDR3aa: CASSPDHGLAGVWEQFF; CDR3nt: TGTGCCAGCTCACCAGATCACGGACTAGCGGGGGTCTGGGAGCAGTTCTTC; v_gene: TRBV18; d_gene: TRBD2; abundance: .; j_gene: TRBJ2-1
CDR3aa: CASSRGGEAKNIQYF; CDR3nt: TGTGCCAGCAGTAGGGGGGGGGAGGCCAAAAACATTCAGTACTTC; v_gene: TRBV6-5; d_gene: .; abundance: .; j_gene: TRBJ2-4
CDR3aa: CASTGQDFSYNSPLHF; CDR3nt: TGTGCCAGCACTGGGCAGGACTTCTCCTATAATTCACCCCTCCACTTT; v_gene: TRBV2; d_gene: .; abundance: .; j_gene: TRBJ1-6
CDR3aa: CASSYMGQGYGQYF; CDR3nt: TGTGCCAGCAGTTACATGGGACAGGGCTACGGGCAGTACTTC; v_gene: TRBV6-2/TRBV6-3; d_gene: TRBD1; abundance: .; j_gene: TRBJ2-7
CDR3aa: CASSHNSRAEAFF; CDR3nt: TGCGCCAGCAGCCATAATTCTCGGGCTGAAGCTTTCTTT; v_gene: TRBV4-1; d_gene: .; abundance: .; j_gene: TRBJ1-1
CDR3aa: CASSLDNGAGAFSQPQHF; CDR3nt: TGTGCCAGCAGCTTAGATAATGGTGCAGGGGCCTTTAGTCAGCCCCAGCATTTT; v_gene: TRBV7-9; d_gene: .; abundance: once; j_gene: TRBJ1-5
CDR3aa: CASREPLEYAGELFF; CDR3nt: TGTGCCAGCAGGGAACCCTTGGAGTATGCCGGGGAGCTGTTTTTT; v_gene: TRBV2; d_gene: .; abundance: .; j_gene: TRBJ2-2
CDR3aa: CSVFAGQGAHEQFF; CDR3nt: TGCAGCGTTTTTGCGGGACAGGGGGCCCATGAGCAGTTCTTC; v_gene: TRBV29-1; d_gene: TRBD1; abundance: .; j_gene: TRBJ2-1
CDR3aa: CASSRRLAGHNEQFF; CDR3nt: TGTGCTAGCAGCCGCAGACTAGCGGGGCACAATGAGCAGTTCTTC; v_gene: TRBV7-7; d_gene: TRBD2; abundance: .; j_gene: TRBJ2-1
CDR3aa: CASSVDAGDIAEAFF; CDR3nt: TGTGCCAGCAGCGTAGATGCAGGGGACATCGCTGAAGCTTTCTTT; v_gene: TRBV9; d_gene: .; abundance: .; j_gene: TRBJ1-1
CDR3aa: CASSLLPNYGYTF; CDR3nt: TGTGCCAGCAGTTTATTACCTAACTATGGCTACACCTTC; v_gene: TRBV12-3/TRBV12-4; d_gene: .; abundance: .; j_gene: TRBJ1-2
CDR3aa: CASSLGPGHQGDTEAFF; CDR3nt: TGTGCCAGCAGCTTGGGACCGGGACACCAAGGGGACACTGAAGCTTTCTTT; v_gene: TRBV5-4; d_gene: .; abundance: .; j_gene: TRBJ1-1